A single sample is the source of the 7 T cell receptor beta chains below, sequenced in a study of beta chain features in type 1 diabetes (dated by TCRdb to the late 2010s). Library preparation employed the immunoSEQ multiplex PCR assay. The entire amount of isolated RNA was reverse transcribed using the High Capacity cDNA Reverse Transcription Kit, so the sequenced TCRB transcripts were expressed ones. TCRdb's version of the immuneACCESS table is confined to in-frame rearrangements and falls short of the full clone set. An unresolved V gene accounts for under half of the shortfall where checked; the remainder is of unknown origin. The sample data list about 650,000 clones, and 9.5% to 15% of these were observed just once. Around 0.12% of the sample is held by the ten biggest clonotypes. Overall study results and their limits: A moderate but significant shortening of TCRB CDR3 length was observed in type 1 diabetes patients in all four CD4+ subsets.

Which antigens these TCRs recognize remains unknown. Sequencing was carried out using naive CD4+ T cells from blood. According to the study, the label for this sample's cell subset or site signals: true naive CD4+ T cells. The origin of the receptors is a man aged 25 to 40 with type 1 diabetes.

This clone came up a few times. The chain is built from TRBV19 and TRBJ1-5; tentatively, D is TRBD1 (5 bases). Trimming shortened V by 6 bases and J by 10 bases, and 10 bases separated the two germline ends. The length of the CDR3 is 11 residues. Germline CDR1 reads LNHDA; CDR2 reads SQIVND (reference sequence). CDR3 sequence (DNA): TGTGCCAGTAGCGGGGGTCAACCCCAGCATTTT. It encodes CASSGGQPQHF.

The chain couples TRBV27 to TRBJ1-1, with D unresolved. This CDR3 comprises 17 residues. Germline CDR1 and CDR2: MNHEY and SMNVEV (reference sequence). V was clipped by 2 bases and J by 0 bases, with 16 bases between them. CDR3 sequence (DNA): TGTGCCAGCAGTTTAAAGGGAGGTTTATTTTTGAACACTGAAGCTTTCTTT. Amino acids: CASSLKGGLFLNTEAFF.

This clone was counted a few times. This chain connects TRBV4-3 to TRBJ1-6; no reliable D call. This CDR3 has 14 amino acids. Between the trimmed V and J ends, which lost 1 base and 7 bases, there was a span of 8 bases. Looked up from germline, CDR1 is LGHNA and CDR2 is YSLEER. CDR3 region: CASSQAGSNSPLHF. DNA of the CDR3: TGCGCCAGCAGCCAAGCCGGATCGAATTCACCCCTCCACTTT.

This clone has a handful of counts. CDR3 sequence: CASSRTPGAGDTQYF. CDR3 DNA sequence: TGTGCCAGCAGTCGGACCCCGGGGGCTGGAGATACGCAGTATTTT. This chain joins TRBV11-2 and TRBJ2-3, with D perhaps being TRBD1 or TRBD2 (6 bases each). CDR3 size: 15 residues. The V end lost 6 bases, the J end lost 5 bases, and 18 bases lay between the germline ends. Germline CDR1 reads SGHAT; CDR2 reads FQNNGV.

In this sample, this clone turned up a few times. The V call is TRBV5-1, the J call TRBJ2-4; 7 positions match TRBD1. The CDR3 has 15 residues. Germline assignment: CDR1 SGHRS and CDR2 YFSETQ. The V and J ends lost 4 bases and 0 bases, in that order; junction bases with no gene match: 4. The CDR3 region has the DNA TGCGCCAGCAGCCCAGGGGGTCCAGCCAAAAACATTCAGTACTTC. The encoded protein is CASSPGGPAKNIQYF. Full variable domain (missing parts from reference TRBV5-1 and TRBJ2-4): KAGVTQTPRYLIKTRGQQVTLSCSPISGHRSVSWYQQTPGQGLQFLFEYFSETQRNKGNFPGRFSGRQFSNSRSEMNVSTLELGDSALYLCASSPGGPAKNIQYFGAGTRLSVL.

CDR3 nucleotides: TGTGCCAGCAGCTTACGTCGGGGGGTCACAGATACGCAGTATTTT. It translates to CASSLRRGVTDTQYF. The V call is TRBV11-2, the J call TRBJ2-3, with 7 nucleotides matching TRBD2. With V trimmed by 2 bases and J by 2 bases, 4 bases remained unmatched. The CDR3 sequence is 15 residues long. Germline assignment: CDR1 SGHAT and CDR2 FQNNGV.

This sequence joins TRBV2 and TRBJ1-2; no definite D call. Per the germline V gene, CDR1 is SNHLY and CDR2 is FYNNEI. This CDR3 spans 13 amino acids. V was cut by 6 bases and J by 2 bases, with 10 bases left in between. CDR3 nucleotides: TGTGCCAGCAGCGTCTCGGGGAACTATGGCTACACCTTC. This encodes CASSVSGNYGYTF. Full variable domain (rest looked up from reference TRBV2 and TRBJ1-2): EPEVTQTPSHQVTQMGQEVILRCVPISNHLYFYWYRQILGQKVEFLVSFYNNEISEKSEIFDDQFSVERPDGSNFTLKIRSTKLEDSAMYFCASSVSGNYGYTFGSGTRLTVV.